There are many counts of the clone carrying this TCR beta chain. Its antigen remains unknown. Germline CDR1 reads MGHDK; CDR2 reads SYGVNS. CDR3 length: 13 residues. Trimming took 2 bases from V and 7 from J, leaving 11 bases between them. The data belong to a study of Graves' ophthalmopathy and Graves' hyperthyroidism. Broader study findings: Most expanded thyroid clonotypes above 0.001 frequency also appeared in blood. Discriminating ophthalmopathy from stable hyperthyroidism, a 13-signature model attained a sensitivity of about 88% and a specificity of roughly 81%.

TCR beta CDR3 regions were amplified from RNA transcripts. The library came from an HTBI-primed first-round RT-PCR and a second-round multiplex PCR. TCRdb re-called the multiplex PCR reads with MiXCR, one entry per CDR3 protein. The sample has under 250,000 distinct CDR3 sequences, around a fifth seen once. Where ophthalmopathy was present, donors had moderate-to-severe activity, CAS ≥3, NOSPECS ≥4 and duration under 3 months. This receptor was identified in a woman between 50 and 59 years old with Graves' ophthalmopathy. The source material was peripheral blood. The chain employs TRBV25-1 and TRBJ1-2; D remains unclear. The CDR3 coding sequence is TGTGCCAGCAGTGAACCAAGTTTGACTGGCTACACCTTC. It specifies CASSEPSLTGYTF.